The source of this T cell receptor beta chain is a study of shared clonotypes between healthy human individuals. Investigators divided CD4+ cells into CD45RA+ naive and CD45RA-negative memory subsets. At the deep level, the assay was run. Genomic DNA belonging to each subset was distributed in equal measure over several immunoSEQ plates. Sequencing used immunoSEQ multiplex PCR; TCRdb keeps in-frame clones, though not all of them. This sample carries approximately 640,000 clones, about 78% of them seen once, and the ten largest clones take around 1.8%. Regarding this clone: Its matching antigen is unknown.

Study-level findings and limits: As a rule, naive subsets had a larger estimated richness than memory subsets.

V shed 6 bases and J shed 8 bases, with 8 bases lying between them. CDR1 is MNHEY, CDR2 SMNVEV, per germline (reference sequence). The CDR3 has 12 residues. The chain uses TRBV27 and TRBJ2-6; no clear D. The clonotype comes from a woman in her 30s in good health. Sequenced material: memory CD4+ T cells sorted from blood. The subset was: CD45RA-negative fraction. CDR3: CASSPSSNVLTF. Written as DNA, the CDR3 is TGTGCCAGCAGCCCCTCGTCCAACGTCCTGACTTTC.